This entry is about one T cell receptor beta chain. Its binding antigen is unknown. No per-base quality is available; no much larger clone lies one base away. The sample belongs to a study of T cell repertoires in cytomegalovirus infection (dated by TCRdb to the late 2010s). Study-wide context: Donor HLA type was relevant to the analysis, as public TCR beta signatures indicated carriage of CMV infection together with the matching HLA type. The study at large found these results: The ex vivo response was dominated by HLA-C-restricted CMV-specific TCR beta clonotypes, which also provided the single most frequent clonotype in two of eight donors. Cumulative frequency of public TCR beta family members discriminated carriers of CMV infection plus the relevant HLA type in this cohort and an independent approximately 370-donor cohort.

CDR1 LNHNV and CDR2 YYDKDF are derived from the germline V gene (reference sequence). The CDR3, cysteine through phenylalanine, is 16 amino acids long. Only the CDR3 DNA is retained, 48 bases long and in frame from the first base. Trimming at the junction amounts to 0 bases on V and 4 bases on J, and the germline ends lie 12 bases apart. The run used an Illumina HiSeq 1500. Starting from the raw public reads, TCRdb applied fastp trimming at Q25, assembled clones with MiXCR and retained in-frame beta chains. Each CDR3 protein gets just one entry, which takes the most common genes and DNA from the rows behind it. This sample is represented by approximately 490,000 distinct CDR3 sequences; roughly 10% of them were singletons. About a tenth of the sample rests with the top ten.

Sequencing was performed on PBMCs. Recombination connected TRBV15 to TRBJ2-2; TRBD1 is a possible D gene, resting on 6 matching bases. This TCR was recovered from a human donor in good health (CMV status not recorded). Some clones in this sample may be carry-over from other donors' samples. The sequenced DNA: TGTGCCACCAGCAGAGATAGGCCAGGGGTCACCGGGGAGCTGTTTTTT. The resulting protein is CATSRDRPGVTGELFF. The CDR3, completed at both ends by the reference TRBV15 and TRBJ2-2 genes, gives the full variable domain DAMVIQNPRYQVTQFGKPVTLSCSQTLNHNVMYWYQQKSSQAPKLLFHYYDKDFNNEADTPDNFQSRRPNTSFCFLDIRSPGLGDTAMYLCATSRDRPGVTGELFFGEGSRLTVL.